This entry features one TCR beta chain sequence. This clone was detected only once. Its antigen target is currently unknown. No base qualities exist here, and no much larger clone lies one base off it. This sample is part of a study of T cell responses to AZD1222 COVID-19 vaccine (dated by TCRdb to the early 2020s). Study-wide context: A total of about 250 trial participants underwent TCR sequencing, of whom nearly 210 had received two doses of AZD1222 and about 26 had received two doses of the MenACWY control vaccine. Trial participants were enrolled into age subgroups of 18-55, 56-69 and 70-plus years, which contained about 150, 27 and 61 TCR-sequenced participants, respectively.

The time point tag for this specimen amounts to: about 28 days (+/-7) after the second vaccine dose. Because spike-specific TCR depth and breadth did not differ between the two schedules, AZD1222 recipients who got a second dose at roughly 4 weeks were pooled with those who got a second dose at roughly 12 weeks. Samples from vaccinated people were obtained from the UK trials COV001 and COV002, which included a single-blind randomized controlled phase 2/3 trial of AZD1222 (ChAdOx1 nCoV-19) in healthy adults. Trial participant PBMC samples were collected at day 0 and day 28 after the second dose for TCRbeta chain sequencing. On the study overall, not on this receptor specifically: Reportedly, almost half of the unique spike-specific TCRs recognized epitopes lying outside the regions that are mutated in the B.1.351 and B.1.1.7 variants. Because no samples from the day 14 peak response were available, repertoires could be characterized only after the peak T cell response. Most participants were white British and females outnumbered males, and the authors suggested that clonal diversity may have been underestimated. The vaccine-associated CD4 TCRs covered the entire spike protein, and the dominant responses fell in regions 160-218 and 743-854. Conclusions about previously exposed vaccinees were limited because only six or seven AZD1222 recipients were SARS-CoV-2 seropositive at baseline. In the small 56-69-year group, the increase in depth fell short of significance, most likely because of low power. Spike-specific TCR breadth and depth rose significantly after two AZD1222 doses compared with day 0 and with MenACWY recipients.

As encoded in the germline V gene, CDR1 is MNHEY while CDR2 is SVGAGI. The CDR3 covers 16 residues, taking in both the cysteine and the phenylalanine. Only the CDR3 region is kept as DNA, spanning 48 bases read in frame from base 1. The germline ends are 13 bases apart after V is trimmed by 4 bases and J by 0 bases. The CDR3 regions of human TCRbeta chains were subjected to immunosequencing. As for the authors' bioinformatics: Repertoire TCRs were checked for matches against a reference library of SARS-CoV-2-specific TCRs that had been generated using the MIRA antigen-specificity platform. Breadth meant the fraction of unique TCRs that were SARS-CoV-2-associated, whereas depth meant the fraction of total T cells that were SARS-CoV-2-associated. Each spike-specific TCR was assigned to its reactive spike region and to a CD4 or CD8 class using the MIRA data. Log10-transformed breadth and depth values were compared by one-way ANOVA with Sidak's multiple comparisons tests. TCRdb re-hosts the immuneACCESS table, in-frame sequences only. Its copies lack some clones; in the studies checked, an unresolved V gene accounts for under half of them, and the cause for the rest is not known. V and J calls and clone size follow that table, whereas D and trimming were derived from the DNA. The sample table contains about 120,000 clones; only one count was recorded for about 92% of them. 4.5% to 6% of the sample rests with the top ten.

The sequencing here drew on peripheral blood, taken 28 days after the second AZD1222 dose. The chain is encoded by TRBV6-5 joined to TRBJ1-3, with a weak D call of TRBD1 (5 bases match). The receptor was derived from an adult who received the AZD1222 COVID-19 vaccine. In nucleotide form, the sequence is TGTGCCAGCAGTTTAAACGTCGACAGCTCTGGAAACACCATATATTTT. Translated, this is CASSLNVDSSGNTIYF.